This T cell receptor (beta chain) was profiled in a study of radiotherapy plus CTLA-4 blockade in lung cancer. Comment on this clone: Its target is unknown.

Findings and limits, study-wide: Some TCR clones had been derived from tumors. These clones expanded in peripheral blood after radiotherapy plus ipilimumab.

This CDR3 has 15 amino acids. V trimming: 3 bases; J trimming: 2 bases; junction bases outside the gene matches: 4. Germline CDR1 and CDR2: SGHKS and YYEKEE (reference sequence). The table came from immunoSEQ multiplex PCR; TCRdb's copy has only in-frame clones and leaves some out. The repertoire includes 25,000 to 35,000 clones, around three quarters of them detected once, and 16% sits in the top ten. This chain joins TRBV5-5 and TRBJ2-3; 9 bases are shared with TRBD1. The sample consisted of peripheral blood, taken from a patient treated with radiotherapy plus ipilimumab. The origin of this receptor is a human donor with non-small cell lung cancer that progressed on radiotherapy plus ipilimumab. The CDR3 DNA sequence: TGTGCCAGCAGCTCACAGGGGGCCCCCACAGATACGCAGTATTTT. It yields the protein CASSSQGAPTDTQYF.